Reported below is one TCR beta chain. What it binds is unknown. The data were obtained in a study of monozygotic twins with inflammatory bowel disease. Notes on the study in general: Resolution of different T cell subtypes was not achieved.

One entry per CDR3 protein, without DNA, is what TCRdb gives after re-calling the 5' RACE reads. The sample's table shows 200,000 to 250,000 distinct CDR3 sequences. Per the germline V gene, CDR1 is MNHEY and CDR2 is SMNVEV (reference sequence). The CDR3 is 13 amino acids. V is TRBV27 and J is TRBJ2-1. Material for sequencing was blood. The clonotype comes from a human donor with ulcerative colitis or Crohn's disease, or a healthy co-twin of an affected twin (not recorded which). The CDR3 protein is CASSFLGLDEQFF.